This T cell receptor beta chain was sequenced in a study of blood T cell repertoires in COVID-19. Study-wide context: Both acute and convalescent COVID-19 samples were obtained from the United States, Italy and Spain. Nucleic acid was either cDNA or gDNA, and it came from T cells, B-cell-depleted T cells, or PBMCs.

J lost 4 bases, V lost 4 bases, and 6 bases had no gene match. The CDR3 spans 15 residues. Germline CDR1 reads SGHRS; CDR2 reads YFSETQ. Original methodology: The assay estimated nucleated cells by amplifying reference gene primers. Assay used: immunoSEQ multiplex PCR; TCRdb lists only in-frame clones, some missing. The V and J calls and the clone size are those of that table, but D and trimming were determined from the DNA. Among fewer than 200,000 clones, 88% were seen once, and the ten largest hold about 26%. The source of this sequence is a man in his fifties or sixties with acute or convalescent COVID-19. This rearrangement joins TRBV5-1 to TRBJ1-3; 9 bases are shared with TRBD1. The sequenced material came from peripheral blood. For the CDR3, the DNA is TGCGCCAGCAGCATAACCGGGACAGGGGGAAACACCATATATTTT. It encodes CASSITGTGGNTIYF.